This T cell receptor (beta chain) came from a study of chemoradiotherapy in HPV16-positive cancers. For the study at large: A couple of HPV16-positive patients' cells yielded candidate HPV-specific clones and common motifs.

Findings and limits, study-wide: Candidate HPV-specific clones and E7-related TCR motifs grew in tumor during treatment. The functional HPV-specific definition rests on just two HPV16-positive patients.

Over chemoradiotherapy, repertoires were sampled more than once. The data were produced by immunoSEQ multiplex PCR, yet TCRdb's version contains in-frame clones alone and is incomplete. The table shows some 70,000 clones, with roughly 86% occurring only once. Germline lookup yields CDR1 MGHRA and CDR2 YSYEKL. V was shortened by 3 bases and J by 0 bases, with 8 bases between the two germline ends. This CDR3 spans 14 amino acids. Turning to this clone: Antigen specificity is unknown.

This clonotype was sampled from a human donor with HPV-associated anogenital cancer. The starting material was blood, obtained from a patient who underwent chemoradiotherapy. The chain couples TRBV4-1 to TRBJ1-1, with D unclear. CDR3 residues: CASSQGTMNTEAFF. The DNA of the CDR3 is TGCGCCAGCAGCCAGGGTACTATGAACACTGAAGCTTTCTTT.